This TCR beta chain was observed in a study of blood T cell repertoires in COVID-19. Study details: COVID-19 samples, acute and convalescent, were from the United States, Italy and Spain. Sample material is recorded as cDNA or gDNA derived from T cells, B-cell-depleted T cells, or PBMCs.

The germline V gene has CDR1 SGDLS and CDR2 YYNGEE. The V gene end was trimmed by 3 bases and the J gene end by 3 bases; junction bases not matched to a gene: 11. The CDR3 runs 16 residues. In the original analysis: Counts of nucleated cells, estimated from reference gene primer amplification, were obtained. The data were produced by immunoSEQ multiplex PCR, yet TCRdb's version contains in-frame clones alone and is incomplete. The V and J calls and clone size were taken over from that table, and D and trimming were inferred from the DNA. The sample consists of roughly 240,000 clones, 86% of them appearing once.

The chain is built from TRBV9 and TRBJ1-1; the match to TRBD1 covers 7 bases. The sequenced sample was peripheral blood. This receptor was obtained from a woman aged 25 to 39 who had recovered from COVID-19. In DNA, the CDR3 is TGTGCCAGCAGCGCGGGCCTGTGGCAGGGGGACACTGAAGCTTTCTTT. Amino acids: CASSAGLWQGDTEAFF.